A selection of T cell receptor beta chains follows, all from one sample in a study of CD4 T cells in relation to SARS-CoV-2 and coronaviruses. Profiling relied on immunoSEQ multiplex PCR, and the TCRdb table lists in-frame clones only, not all of them. This sample has roughly 21,000 clones, with more than 65% found just once. For these TCRs, the target antigens are not known. Material: CD4+ T cells from PBMCs, cultured in vitro. The receptors derive from a human donor in good health. The conserved cysteine and the conserved F or W are not part of the CDR3 here. Each record gives: clone size, J gene, V gene, D gene, CDR3 protein. The D gene is left open where the match is weak. For some rows the clone size is stated as once, few or many, or as a class when expanded; others skip it.

clone size: once
J gene: TRBJ1-1
V gene: TRBV29-1
D gene: TRBD1
CDR3 protein: SVEKTGGTEAF

clone size: -
J gene: TRBJ2-7
V gene: TRBV5-1
D gene: -
CDR3 protein: ASSSNDGGSYEQY

clone size: -
J gene: TRBJ2-1
V gene: TRBV6-1
D gene: TRBD2
CDR3 protein: ASSEWEGVNEQF

clone size: once
J gene: TRBJ2-7
V gene: TRBV7-2
D gene: -
CDR3 protein: ASSLYFANAYEQY

clone size: -
J gene: TRBJ1-1
V gene: TRBV23-1
D gene: -
CDR3 protein: ASSSPAGAENTEAF

clone size: -
J gene: TRBJ1-5
V gene: TRBV19
D gene: -
CDR3 protein: ASTPKGQQNQPQH

clone size: -
J gene: TRBJ2-6
V gene: TRBV19
D gene: -
CDR3 protein: ASSITGVGKSGANVLT

clone size: few
J gene: TRBJ2-7
V gene: TRBV10-1
D gene: -
CDR3 protein: ASSLGGPSYEQY

clone size: few
J gene: TRBJ1-5
V gene: TRBV2
D gene: -
CDR3 protein: ASSGTGEFEH

clone size: -
J gene: TRBJ2-1
V gene: TRBV19
D gene: -
CDR3 protein: ASSMRADNEQF

clone size: once
J gene: TRBJ2-5
V gene: TRBV6-5
D gene: -
CDR3 protein: ASTYSGNQETQY

clone size: -
J gene: TRBJ1-5
V gene: TRBV6-2/TRBV6-3
D gene: -
CDR3 protein: ASSKQQGGNQPQH

clone size: few
J gene: TRBJ1-1
V gene: TRBV12-3/TRBV12-4
D gene: -
CDR3 protein: ASSLGENTEAF

clone size: -
J gene: TRBJ1-2
V gene: TRBV5-4
D gene: TRBD1
CDR3 protein: ASRRTGGAYGYT

clone size: -
J gene: TRBJ2-5
V gene: TRBV4-1
D gene: -
CDR3 protein: ASSQEQGWRTQY

clone size: -
J gene: TRBJ2-2
V gene: TRBV7-9
D gene: -
CDR3 protein: ASSKRGSRNGELF

clone size: -
J gene: TRBJ2-5
V gene: TRBV5-4
D gene: TRBD2
CDR3 protein: ASSLPAGVETQY

clone size: -
J gene: TRBJ2-1
V gene: TRBV20-1
D gene: TRBD2
CDR3 protein: SASVPKRGPYNEQF

clone size: -
J gene: TRBJ2-1
V gene: TRBV18
D gene: -
CDR3 protein: ASSPRVADYNEQF

clone size: few
J gene: TRBJ1-5
V gene: TRBV7-9
D gene: -
CDR3 protein: ASSPGALTGQPQH

clone size: -
J gene: TRBJ2-5
V gene: TRBV4-1
D gene: -
CDR3 protein: ASSPLTRSPRETQY

clone size: -
J gene: TRBJ2-3
V gene: TRBV27
D gene: -
CDR3 protein: ASSLIPGVWTDTQY

clone size: few
J gene: TRBJ2-3
V gene: TRBV5-4
D gene: -
CDR3 protein: ASSRILGDTQY

clone size: -
J gene: TRBJ1-2
V gene: TRBV6-2/TRBV6-3
D gene: TRBD1
CDR3 protein: ASSDRDRVIYGYT

clone size: -
J gene: TRBJ2-7
V gene: TRBV6-5
D gene: TRBD1
CDR3 protein: ASSYFGQGAYEQY

clone size: few
J gene: TRBJ2-7
V gene: TRBV12-5
D gene: -
CDR3 protein: ASGLVPPGVTSYEQY

clone size: -
J gene: TRBJ1-2
V gene: TRBV3-1/TRBV3-2
D gene: -
CDR3 protein: ASSQVFGTPYGYT

clone size: -
J gene: TRBJ2-5
V gene: TRBV5-1
D gene: -
CDR3 protein: ASSWNTDQETQY

clone size: few
J gene: TRBJ2-7
V gene: TRBV7-9
D gene: -
CDR3 protein: ASSLELSHRLPYEQY

clone size: -
J gene: TRBJ2-5
V gene: TRBV6-5
D gene: -
CDR3 protein: ASSLQATHETQY

clone size: -
J gene: TRBJ2-2
V gene: TRBV29-1
D gene: TRBD1
CDR3 protein: SASRQGWATGELF

clone size: -
J gene: TRBJ1-1
V gene: TRBV9
D gene: TRBD1
CDR3 protein: ASSAGGTEAF

clone size: -
J gene: TRBJ1-2
V gene: TRBV14
D gene: -
CDR3 protein: ASSQGGRGFGYT

clone size: -
J gene: TRBJ2-1
V gene: TRBV18
D gene: -
CDR3 protein: ASSPGNVFYEQF

clone size: -
J gene: TRBJ1-1
V gene: TRBV10-3
D gene: -
CDR3 protein: AIAHQSKGEAF

clone size: -
J gene: TRBJ2-2
V gene: TRBV6-4
D gene: TRBD1
CDR3 protein: ASSGQGTGELF

clone size: -
J gene: TRBJ2-3
V gene: TRBV2
D gene: TRBD2
CDR3 protein: ASSEGLAGGLSTDTQY

clone size: few
J gene: TRBJ2-1
V gene: TRBV7-3
D gene: -
CDR3 protein: ASSRGIEQF

clone size: -
J gene: TRBJ2-1
V gene: TRBV11-2
D gene: TRBD2
CDR3 protein: ASSPLRGGNYNEQF

clone size: -
J gene: TRBJ2-5
V gene: TRBV4-3
D gene: -
CDR3 protein: ASSRGGGGHEETQY

clone size: -
J gene: TRBJ1-1
V gene: TRBV7-9
D gene: -
CDR3 protein: ASSFGDRNTEAF

clone size: -
J gene: TRBJ1-2
V gene: TRBV30
D gene: TRBD1
CDR3 protein: AWTKGAGGGYT

clone size: -
J gene: TRBJ2-1
V gene: TRBV7-2
D gene: -
CDR3 protein: ASSLANGVTNNEQF

clone size: -
J gene: TRBJ2-7
V gene: TRBV6-2/TRBV6-3
D gene: TRBD2
CDR3 protein: ASSYGRESHEQY

clone size: -
J gene: TRBJ2-1
V gene: TRBV19
D gene: -
CDR3 protein: ASSIMSGVGSYNEQF

clone size: -
J gene: TRBJ2-1
V gene: TRBV9
D gene: -
CDR3 protein: ASSPGTGEQF

clone size: -
J gene: TRBJ1-2
V gene: TRBV4-3
D gene: -
CDR3 protein: ASSQKLSYGYT

clone size: -
J gene: TRBJ2-1
V gene: TRBV4-3
D gene: -
CDR3 protein: ASSQEHGAYYDEQF

clone size: few
J gene: TRBJ1-5
V gene: TRBV7-9
D gene: TRBD1
CDR3 protein: ASSYGTGNQPQH

clone size: -
J gene: TRBJ1-1
V gene: TRBV5-1
D gene: -
CDR3 protein: ASSRTLNTEAF

clone size: -
J gene: TRBJ2-3
V gene: TRBV18
D gene: -
CDR3 protein: ASSPTSTDTQY

clone size: -
J gene: TRBJ1-5
V gene: TRBV7-8
D gene: -
CDR3 protein: ASSLGPWLLQPQH

clone size: -
J gene: TRBJ2-7
V gene: TRBV7-2
D gene: TRBD2
CDR3 protein: ASSSPGLAGVSEQY